The 10 T cell receptor beta chains reported below all come from one sample, sequenced in a study of T cells after somatic rescue of genetic block. Sequencing was performed with immunoSEQ multiplex PCR; in TCRdb, only in-frame clones are kept and a portion is missing. This repertoire shows over 9,000 clones, approximately 72% found once; its top ten account for under 9.5%. What was sequenced was peripheral blood mononuclear cells (PBMCs). Receptor source: a boy between 10 and 17 years old.

The rearrangement joins TRBV4-1 to TRBJ2-7; tentative D call: TRBD1 (5 bases). Germline V gene lookup returns CDR1 MGHRA and CDR2 YSYEKL. The V end lost 1 base, the J end lost 4 bases, and 17 bases lay between the germline ends. The CDR3 totals 16 residues. The CDR3 protein is CASSQAVAGLFYEQYF. The CDR3, as DNA: TGCGCCAGCAGCCAAGCCGTGGCAGGGTTGTTTTACGAGCAGTACTTC.

The chain employs TRBV5-5 and TRBJ2-7, with 9 nucleotides matching TRBD1. V shed 7 bases, J shed 1 base, and the junction held 6 bases outside the gene matches. Germline CDR1 SGHKS, CDR2 YYEKEE (reference sequence). The CDR3 runs to 14 residues. The chain's CDR3 is CASGRTGASYEQYF. In nucleotides, the CDR3 is TGTGCCAGCGGAAGGACAGGGGCTTCCTACGAGCAGTACTTC.

This rearrangement joins TRBV15 to TRBJ2-7, with TRBD2 identical over 7 bases. CDR1 and CDR2 from the germline V gene are LNHNV and YYDKDF (reference sequence). The CDR3 covers 13 residues. The V gene end was trimmed by 3 bases and the J gene end by 2 bases; junction bases not matched to a gene: 1. The CDR3 DNA is TGTGCCACCAGCAGCGGACTAGCCTACGAGCAGTACTTC. Its translation is CATSSGLAYEQYF.

Concerning this clone: The junction departs from germline at one end; a sequencing error may be responsible. The rearrangement links TRBV6-9 to TRBJ1-2; D gene unclear. The CDR3 covers 13 residues. Germline V gene sequence: CDR1 MNHGY, CDR2 SVAAGI. The CDR3 spells CGSSYETVYGYTF. CDR3 bases: TGTGGCAGCAGTTACGAGACGGTCTATGGCTACACCTTC.

This chain joins TRBV5-1 and TRBJ2-2; D is uncertain. This CDR3 is 15 amino acids long. Deletions cut 2 bases from V and 7 bases from J, with 15 bases between. Germline-derived CDR1 and CDR2 are SGHRS and YFSETQ. The DNA of the CDR3 is TGCGCCAGCAGCTTAACAGCACAGCCCCACGGGGAGCTGTTTTTT. Its translation: CASSLTAQPHGELFF.

This clone came up a few times. This sequence joins TRBV7-2 and TRBJ2-5; 7 bases are shared with TRBD1. The trim removed 5 bases at V and 2 bases at J, leaving 8 bases unmatched. Germline V gene sequence: CDR1 SGHTA, CDR2 FQGNSA. This CDR3 contains 15 residues. The CDR3 nucleotides are TGTGCCAGCAGCACCCAGACAGGGACACAAGAGACCCAGTACTTC. This sequence encodes CASSTQTGTQETQYF.

This clone showed up just once. V gene TRBV25-1 combines with J gene TRBJ1-2; D gene unclear. The CDR3 loop spans 17 amino acids. The V gene's germline CDR1 is MGHDK and CDR2 SYGVNS. The V end lost 1 base, the J end lost 0 bases, and 15 bases lay between the germline ends. The DNA for the CDR3 is TGTGCCAGCAGTGAATTATATACGAGATCAGCTAACTATGGCTACACCTTC. It encodes CASSELYTRSANYGYTF.

The rearrangement uses TRBV6-9 and TRBJ2-7; weak D call: TRBD2 (5 bases). V dropped 6 bases and J dropped 6 bases, with 9 bases sitting between them. Germline loops: CDR1 MNHGY, CDR2 SVAAGI. The CDR3 is 11 residues long. CDR3 sequence reads: CASRSGFEQYF. The CDR3 coding sequence is TGTGCCAGCAGATCGGGATTCGAGCAGTACTTC.

J is TRBJ2-7 and V is TRBV27; no definite D call. From germline, CDR1 is MNHEY and CDR2 SMNVEV (reference sequence). The CDR3 sequence is 13 residues long. V lost 0 bases and J lost 5, with 8 bases in between. CDR3 in DNA: TGTGCCAGCAGTTTATCGGCCCTCAACGAGCAGTACTTC. It specifies CASSLSALNEQYF.

This clone has just a few counts. This chain connects TRBV11-3 to TRBJ2-4, with D possibly called TRBD1 or TRBD2 (5 bases each). Trimming left V 2 bases short and J 6 bases short, with 14 bases between. This CDR3 is built from 15 residues. Germline CDR1 and CDR2: SGHNT and YENEEA. For the CDR3, the DNA is TGTGCCAGCAGCTTACTCCAGGGAGTCGGAAACATTCAGTACTTC. As protein: CASSLLQGVGNIQYF.